Listed below are T cell receptor beta chains from one sample, sequenced in a study of response to subunit inactivated influenza vaccine. TCRdb re-called the RT-PCR reads through MiXCR, storing one row per CDR3 protein. This sample carries 500,000 to 600,000 distinct CDR3 sequences, 10% to 12% of them seen once, and the ten largest clones take approximately 11%. Another study also made use of these data, one on T cells expressing NK-cell markers.

The sample consisted of PBMCs from blood, taken on the day of vaccination. Source of these receptors: a man aged 50 to 60 who received an inactivated influenza vaccine. The CDR3 runs from the conserved cysteine through the conserved F or W. D genes are given only for firm matches. Not every row has a clone size; where given, it reads once, few, many or a size class.

CDR3 protein: CASSQSESSGANVLTF; CDR3 DNA: TGCGCCAGCAGTCAATCGGAGAGCTCTGGGGCCAACGTCCTGACTTTC; V gene: TRBV23-1; D gene: NA; J gene: TRBJ2-6; clone size: NA
CDR3 protein: CATGISGSEQYF; CDR3 DNA: TGTGCCACGGGGATTTCGGGAAGCGAGCAGTACTTC; V gene: TRBV27; D gene: NA; J gene: TRBJ2-7; clone size: many
CDR3 protein: CASSLTGGLNEQFF; CDR3 DNA: TGTGCCAGCAGCTTAACAGGGGGCTTGAATGAGCAGTTCTTC; V gene: TRBV11-3; D gene: TRBD1; J gene: TRBJ2-1; clone size: NA
CDR3 protein: CASSLSGAGNTEAFF; CDR3 DNA: TGTGCCAGCAGTTTAAGCGGGGCGGGGAACACTGAAGCTTTCTTT; V gene: TRBV12-3/TRBV12-4; D gene: NA; J gene: TRBJ1-1; clone size: NA
CDR3 protein: CASSAQASSYNSPLHF; CDR3 DNA: TGTGCCAGCAGCGCTCAGGCTAGCTCCTATAATTCACCCCTCCACTTT; V gene: TRBV6-1; D gene: NA; J gene: TRBJ1-6; clone size: few
CDR3 protein: CASSLVPMDRGRTDTQYF; CDR3 DNA: TGTGCCAGCAGCTTAGTTCCAATGGACAGGGGTCGGACAGATACGCAGTATTTT; V gene: TRBV7-6; D gene: TRBD1; J gene: TRBJ2-3; clone size: few
CDR3 protein: CATSDGLAGGKNTQYF; CDR3 DNA: TGTGCCACCAGTGATGGACTAGCGGGGGGTAAAAATACGCAGTATTTT; V gene: TRBV24-1; D gene: TRBD2; J gene: TRBJ2-3; clone size: few
CDR3 protein: CASSFVSSYEQYF; CDR3 DNA: TGTGCCAGCAGCTTTGTAAGCTCCTACGAGCAGTACTTC; V gene: TRBV7-8; D gene: NA; J gene: TRBJ2-7; clone size: NA
CDR3 protein: CASSQDIFDTVGYGYTF; CDR3 DNA: TGTGCCAGCAGCCAAGACATTTTCGATACCGTGGGCTATGGCTACACCTTC; V gene: TRBV3-1; D gene: NA; J gene: TRBJ1-2; clone size: NA
CDR3 protein: CSARDLLAGEGNEQFF; CDR3 DNA: TGCAGTGCTAGAGATCTTCTAGCGGGAGAAGGCAATGAGCAGTTCTTC; V gene: TRBV20-1; D gene: TRBD2; J gene: TRBJ2-1; clone size: many
CDR3 protein: CASSSFGISTDTQYF; CDR3 DNA: TGTGCCAGCAGCTCCTTCGGGATTAGCACAGATACGCAGTATTTT; V gene: TRBV9; D gene: NA; J gene: TRBJ2-3; clone size: many
CDR3 protein: CATSIDRGTSEKLFF; CDR3 DNA: TGTGCCACCAGCATTGATAGAGGGACAAGTGAAAAACTGTTTTTT; V gene: TRBV15; D gene: NA; J gene: TRBJ1-4; clone size: NA
CDR3 protein: CASSVASGGYNEQFF; CDR3 DNA: TGTGCCAGCAGCGTAGCTTCAGGGGGGTACAATGAGCAGTTCTTC; V gene: TRBV9; D gene: NA; J gene: TRBJ2-1; clone size: NA
CDR3 protein: CSASRGGNEKLFF; CDR3 DNA: TGCAGTGCTAGCAGGGGGGGGAATGAAAAACTGTTTTTT; V gene: TRBV20-1; D gene: TRBD1; J gene: TRBJ1-4; clone size: many
CDR3 protein: CASSLAGGAYNEQFF; CDR3 DNA: TGTGCCAGCAGCTTAGCCGGGGGGGCCTACAATGAGCAGTTCTTC; V gene: TRBV7-2; D gene: TRBD2; J gene: TRBJ2-1; clone size: many
CDR3 protein: CASSHRAQETQYF; CDR3 DNA: TGTGCCAGCAGCCACAGGGCCCAAGAGACCCAGTACTTC; V gene: TRBV4-2; D gene: NA; J gene: TRBJ2-5; clone size: many
CDR3 protein: CASSLMRGYEQYF; CDR3 DNA: TGTGCCAGCAGTTTAATGCGGGGCTACGAGCAGTACTTC; V gene: TRBV12-3/TRBV12-4; D gene: NA; J gene: TRBJ2-7; clone size: few
CDR3 protein: CASSDRTSWNQETQYF; CDR3 DNA: TGTGCCAGCAGCGACAGGACTAGCTGGAATCAAGAGACCCAGTACTTC; V gene: TRBV3-1; D gene: TRBD2; J gene: TRBJ2-5; clone size: NA
CDR3 protein: CASSLDGTAPGNTIYF; CDR3 DNA: TGTGCCAGCAGCTTAGATGGTACAGCTCCAGGAAACACCATATATTTT; V gene: TRBV7-2; D gene: NA; J gene: TRBJ1-3; clone size: few
CDR3 protein: CASSGYRGDTGELFF; CDR3 DNA: TGTGCCAGCAGCGGGTACAGGGGGGACACCGGGGAGCTGTTTTTT; V gene: TRBV7-6; D gene: TRBD1; J gene: TRBJ2-2; clone size: NA
CDR3 protein: CASEPGGHLNEKLFF; CDR3 DNA: TGTGCCAGCGAACCGGGGGGACACCTGAATGAAAAACTGTTTTTT; V gene: TRBV6-1; D gene: NA; J gene: TRBJ1-4; clone size: NA
CDR3 protein: CASNRGANTGELFF; CDR3 DNA: TGTGCCAGCAATCGGGGAGCGAACACCGGGGAGCTGTTTTTT; V gene: TRBV28; D gene: NA; J gene: TRBJ2-2; clone size: once
CDR3 protein: CAISRLPSDRDLGYNEQFF; CDR3 DNA: TGTGCCATCAGTCGTTTGCCTTCGGACAGGGATTTGGGCTACAATGAGCAGTTCTTC; V gene: TRBV10-3; D gene: TRBD1; J gene: TRBJ2-1; clone size: NA
CDR3 protein: CASSYRSDTQYF; CDR3 DNA: TGTGCCAGCAGCTACAGATCAGATACGCAGTATTTT; V gene: TRBV11-2; D gene: NA; J gene: TRBJ2-3; clone size: NA
CDR3 protein: CASRAASTDTQYF; CDR3 DNA: TGTGCCAGTAGAGCGGCTAGCACAGATACGCAGTATTTT; V gene: TRBV19; D gene: NA; J gene: TRBJ2-3; clone size: many
CDR3 protein: CAVAGTYSNQPQHF; CDR3 DNA: TGTGCCGTGGCGGGGACCTATAGCAATCAGCCCCAGCATTTT; V gene: TRBV25-1; D gene: NA; J gene: TRBJ1-5; clone size: few
CDR3 protein: CATSSKRGPPGNEQFF; CDR3 DNA: TGTGCCACCAGCAGCAAGCGGGGTCCTCCGGGGAATGAGCAGTTCTTC; V gene: TRBV15; D gene: TRBD2; J gene: TRBJ2-1; clone size: many
CDR3 protein: CSASSGLLYNEQFF; CDR3 DNA: TGCAGTGCTAGCAGTGGGCTACTTTACAATGAGCAGTTCTTC; V gene: TRBV20-1; D gene: NA; J gene: TRBJ2-1; clone size: few
CDR3 protein: CASSHWGAENEQFF; CDR3 DNA: TGTGCCAGCAGTCACTGGGGGGCTGAAAATGAGCAGTTCTTC; V gene: TRBV7-2; D gene: NA; J gene: TRBJ2-1; clone size: NA
CDR3 protein: CASSLGQFSTDTQYF; CDR3 DNA: TGCGCCAGCAGCTTGGGACAATTTAGCACAGATACGCAGTATTTT; V gene: TRBV5-1; D gene: NA; J gene: TRBJ2-3; clone size: NA
CDR3 protein: CASSGTGGGADTQYF; CDR3 DNA: TGTGCCAGCAGCGGGACAGGGGGAGGAGCAGATACGCAGTATTTT; V gene: TRBV7-3; D gene: TRBD1; J gene: TRBJ2-3; clone size: few
CDR3 protein: CASSFSRGLSYEQYF; CDR3 DNA: TGCGCCAGCAGCTTTTCGCGCGGCCTCTCCTACGAGCAGTACTTC; V gene: TRBV5-1; D gene: NA; J gene: TRBJ2-7; clone size: few
CDR3 protein: CASRPTSGRAPDTQYF; CDR3 DNA: TGTGCCAGCAGACCTACTAGCGGGAGGGCACCAGATACGCAGTATTTT; V gene: TRBV12-3/TRBV12-4; D gene: TRBD2; J gene: TRBJ2-3; clone size: few
CDR3 protein: CSASQGHEQYF; CDR3 DNA: TGCAGTGCTAGCCAGGGCCACGAGCAGTACTTC; V gene: TRBV20-1; D gene: NA; J gene: TRBJ2-7; clone size: many
CDR3 protein: CSATDREYSNQPQHF; CDR3 DNA: TGCAGTGCTACAGACAGGGAATATAGCAATCAGCCCCAGCATTTT; V gene: TRBV20-1; D gene: TRBD1; J gene: TRBJ1-5; clone size: few
CDR3 protein: CASSLGQGLAKNIQYF; CDR3 DNA: TGTGCCAGCAGCTTGGGACAGGGGCTAGCCAAAAACATTCAGTACTTC; V gene: TRBV11-2; D gene: TRBD1; J gene: TRBJ2-4; clone size: NA
CDR3 protein: CASSQVGYQPQHF; CDR3 DNA: TGTGCCAGCAGCCAAGTAGGGTATCAGCCCCAGCATTTT; V gene: TRBV3-1; D gene: NA; J gene: TRBJ1-5; clone size: few
CDR3 protein: CASTSRRDSYNEQFF; CDR3 DNA: TGTGCCAGCACCTCCCGGCGGGATTCCTACAATGAGCAGTTCTTC; V gene: TRBV28; D gene: NA; J gene: TRBJ2-1; clone size: few
CDR3 protein: CSVDWGTDTQYF; CDR3 DNA: TGCAGCGTTGATTGGGGCACAGATACGCAGTATTTT; V gene: TRBV29-1; D gene: NA; J gene: TRBJ2-3; clone size: few